This TCR beta chain comes out of a study of blood T cell repertoires in COVID-19. Only in-frame clones appear in the TCRdb table, and some are missing; sequencing was by immunoSEQ multiplex PCR. Among some 220,000 clones listed, 80% were seen once. The ends were cut back, 1 base at V and 5 bases at J, with 14 bases in the middle. The CDR3 has 15 residues. Germline V gives CDR1 SGHVS, CDR2 FQNEAQ. Sequenced: peripheral blood. This sequence originates from a woman in her seventies with acute or convalescent COVID-19. This chain joins TRBV7-8 and TRBJ2-5, with D perhaps matching TRBD2 (6 bases). This CDR3 is CASSLGATSRETQYF. The CDR3 DNA is TGTGCCAGCAGCTTAGGGGCGACTAGTCGCGAGACCCAGTACTTC.